This T cell receptor beta chain was found in a study of T-cell reconstitution after alpha-beta-depleted transplantation in children. V was shortened by 1 base and J by 3 bases, with 16 bases between the two germline ends. Germline values: CDR1 LGHNA, CDR2 YSLEER. The CDR3 is 17 residues long. The table lists this clonotype with many counts. Its specificity is not known. It was with unique molecular identifiers that the TCRbeta library was prepared. Each CDR3 protein gets one entry after TCRdb re-called the PCR reads with MiXCR. Here the sample spans about 300,000 distinct CDR3 sequences, over 9% being singletons. Findings of the study overall: Surviving thymic progenitors and recipient T cells were the source of high TCRbeta diversity at day 60 in some patients.

This material consisted of PBMCs, taken before TCRalphabeta/CD19-depleted stem cell transplant. The chain couples TRBV4-3 to TRBJ2-1; D possibly matches TRBD1 or TRBD2 (5 bases each). The receptor was derived from a boy under three years old with acute myeloid leukemia, due to receive a stem cell transplant. The CDR3 reads CASSQGEGRAFYNEQFF. DNA for the CDR3: TGCGCCAGCAGCCAAGGCGAGGGCAGGGCGTTCTACAATGAGCAGTTCTTC.